The 4 T cell receptor beta chains below were found in one sample sequenced in a study of CD8 T cells in ankylosing spondylitis. TCRdb analysed the 5' RACE reads with MiXCR anew, one entry per CDR3 protein. The profile shows approximately 350,000 distinct CDR3 sequences, 14% to 15% of them singletons. Sequenced sample: blood, either unsorted or a sorted T cell fraction (not recorded which). The receptors derive from a male donor with ankylosing spondylitis or in good health (not recorded which).

The chain has TRBV20-1 and TRBJ2-5, with 12 bases fitting TRBD1. Trimming cost V 3 bases and J 5 bases; bases outside gene matches: 10. CDR1 and CDR2 from the germline V gene are DFQATT and SNEGSKA (reference sequence). CDR3 length equals 16 residues. The CDR3 protein is CSASTPGQGAGETQYF. The CDR3 DNA reads TGCAGTGCTAGTACACCGGGACAGGGGGCGGGGGAGACCCAGTACTTC.

This clonotype showed up just once. It may be a read error: a sequence one base away is much more abundant. This chain uses TRBV6-1 with TRBJ2-1; tentative D call: TRBD1 (6 bases). This CDR3 comprises 14 residues. In germline, CDR1 is MNHNS, CDR2 SASEGT. Trimming took 5 bases from V and 11 from J, leaving 19 bases between them. As DNA, the CDR3 is TGTGCCAGCAGTCCCGCGGACAGTACAATGAAGCAGTTCTTC. Residues: CASSPADSTMKQFF.

The V call is TRBV9, the J call TRBJ2-2; 8 bases map to TRBD2. Trimming took 4 bases from V and 6 from J; bases not matched to a gene: 5. In germline, CDR1 is SGDLS, CDR2 YYNGEE. The CDR3 runs 14 residues. This CDR3 is CASSSLAGSGELFF. The CDR3 nucleotides are TGTGCCAGCAGCTCTCTAGCGGGTTCCGGGGAGCTGTTTTTT. The full variable domain, completed using reference TRBV9 and TRBJ2-2, is DSGVTQTPKHLITATGQRVTLRCSPRSGDLSVYWYQQSLDQGLQFLIQYYNGEERAKGNILERFSAQQFPDLHSELNLSSLELGDSALYFCASSSLAGSGELFFGEGSRLTVL.

Only a few counts were recorded for this clonotype. The CDR3 sequence is CASSSGHLYNEQFF. CDR3 sequence (DNA): TGCGCCAGCAGCTCGGGACACCTATACAATGAGCAGTTCTTC. The chain employs TRBV5-1 and TRBJ2-1, with D perhaps TRBD1 (6 bases). Germline V gene lookup returns CDR1 SGHRS and CDR2 YFSETQ. Trimming cost V 3 bases and J 4 bases, with 11 bases left between them. This CDR3 has 14 residues.